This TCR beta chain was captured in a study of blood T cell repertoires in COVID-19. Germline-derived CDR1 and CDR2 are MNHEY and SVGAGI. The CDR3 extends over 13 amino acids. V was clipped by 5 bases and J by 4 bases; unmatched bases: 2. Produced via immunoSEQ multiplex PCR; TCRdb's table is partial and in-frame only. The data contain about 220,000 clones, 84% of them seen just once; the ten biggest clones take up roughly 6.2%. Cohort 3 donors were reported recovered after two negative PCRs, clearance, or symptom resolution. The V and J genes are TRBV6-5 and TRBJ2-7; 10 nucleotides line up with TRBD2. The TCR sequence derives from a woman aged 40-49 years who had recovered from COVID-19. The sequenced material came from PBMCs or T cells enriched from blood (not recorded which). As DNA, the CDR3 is TGTGCCAGCAGTCGGACTAGCGGATACGAGCAGTACTTC. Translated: CASSRTSGYEQYF.